What follows are 2 T cell receptor beta chains derived from one specimen sequenced in a study of resident and recirculating memory T cells in vitiligo. The data were produced by immunoSEQ multiplex PCR, yet TCRdb's version contains in-frame clones alone and is incomplete. The sample lists fewer than 80,000 clones; approximately 90% were seen once. Sequencing was done on a sample of blood. These receptors originate from a male donor with vitiligo.

The rearrangement joins TRBV7-9 to TRBJ1-1; TRBD1 is a possible D gene (6 bases). The CDR3 is 14 residues long. Per the germline V gene, CDR1 is SEHNR and CDR2 is FQNEAQ (reference sequence). Trimming stripped 1 base from V and 4 bases from J, with 10 bases between. This chain's CDR3 is CASSLEQGVTEAFF. The DNA for the CDR3 is TGTGCCAGCAGCTTAGAACAGGGAGTCACTGAAGCTTTCTTT.

This chain joins TRBV6-1 and TRBJ2-5, with 8 bases matching TRBD2. The CDR3 is made up of 13 amino acids. From germline, CDR1 is MNHNS and CDR2 SASEGT. Unmatched junction bases numbered 6, after V lost 7 bases and J lost 5 bases. CDR3 nucleotides: TGTGCCAGCATACGGGGGGGCGGGGAGACCCAGTACTTC. As protein: CASIRGGGETQYF.